A single sample gave rise to the 6 T cell receptor beta chains below, sequenced in a study of blood T cells in healthy people across ages. The use of a sample-barcoded 5' primer and a J-beta primer mix characterized a second PCR of about 7 to 12 cycles. TCRdb re-called the 5' RACE reads with MiXCR, one entry per CDR3 protein. The repertoire consists of about 1.6 million distinct CDR3 sequences, with almost 35% occurring once and the leading ten covering about 11%. What was sequenced was blood. Source of these receptors: a woman in her 30s in good health.

CDR3 region: CASSRHIQETQYF. The CDR3 DNA reads TGTGCCAGCAGCCGACACATCCAAGAGACCCAGTACTTC. The rearrangement joins TRBV6-5 to TRBJ2-5; D unresolved. In germline, CDR1 is MNHEY, CDR2 SVGAGI. With 6 bases removed from V and 1 base from J, the gap between germline ends came to 9 bases. The CDR3 contains 13 residues.

This clonotype was found a few times. The CDR3 region is CAWTSSLYGYTF. CDR3 coding DNA: TGTGCCTGGACGTCTAGTCTCTATGGCTACACCTTC. The chain couples TRBV30 to TRBJ1-2; the D is unclear. The germline V gene has CDR1 GTSNPN and CDR2 SVGIG (reference sequence). This CDR3 contains 12 residues. Trimming removed 4 bases at V and 4 bases at J, with 10 bases between.

The rearrangement links TRBV20-1 to TRBJ2-3; TRBD2 aligns across 10 bases. The CDR3 extends over 16 amino acids. In germline, CDR1 is DFQATT, CDR2 SNEGSKA (reference sequence). Unmatched junction bases numbered 7, after V lost 0 bases and J lost 4 bases. This CDR3 reads CSARDGQREGPDTQYF. The CDR3 DNA reads as TGCAGTGCTAGAGATGGCCAGCGGGAGGGCCCAGATACGCAGTATTTT.

This clonotype was detected a few times. This rearrangement joins TRBV3-1 to TRBJ2-1, with D possibly TRBD2 on 6 matching bases. The CDR3 covers 19 residues. Looked up from germline, CDR1 is LGHDT and CDR2 is YNNKEL (reference sequence). V shed 0 bases and J shed 1 base, with 19 bases lying between them. CDR3 amino acids: CASSQDLSGGRSSYNEQFF. The CDR3 nucleotides are TGTGCCAGCAGCCAAGATCTGAGCGGAGGGCGGTCATCCTACAATGAGCAGTTCTTC.

The V call is TRBV4-1, the J call TRBJ2-7; D is unclear. The J call is uncertain, as TRBJ2-5 better fits the DNA end. The CDR3 loop spans 15 amino acids. The germline CDR1 and CDR2 sequences are MGHRA and YSYEKL. The CDR3 DNA reads TGCGCCAGCAGCCAGGGCCCCCTTGGGCCAGAGACCCAGTACTTC. It encodes CASSQGPLGPETQYF.

This sequence joins TRBV7-3 and TRBJ1-1, with a possible D match to TRBD1 (5 bases). There are 13 residues in the CDR3. Germline V gene sequence: CDR1 SGHTA, CDR2 FQGTGA. V gave up 4 bases and J gave up 4 bases, with 10 bases separating them. CDR3 loop: CASSSGIATEAFF. The CDR3 DNA sequence: TGTGCCAGCAGCTCAGGGATTGCCACTGAAGCTTTCTTT.